A selection of T cell receptor beta chains follows, all from one sample in a study of CD8 T cells in ankylosing spondylitis. TCRdb reprocessed the 5' RACE reads via MiXCR and lists one record per CDR3 protein. Of 250,000 to 350,000 distinct CDR3 sequences in the sample, around 18% are singletons; the top ten hold around 7.8%. Sequenced: blood, either unsorted or a sorted T cell fraction (not recorded which). These receptors all come from a male donor with ankylosing spondylitis or in good health (not recorded which). Each CDR3 is given without its conserved first and last residue. D genes are given only for firm matches.

D gene,J gene,V gene,CDR3 protein
TRBD2,TRBJ2-5,TRBV6-5,ASSYRGTSGGFAETQY
-,TRBJ2-5,TRBV24-1,ATSDFGKTQY
TRBD2,TRBJ2-2,TRBV11-2,ASSSRLAGLTGELF
TRBD2,TRBJ2-3,TRBV25-1,ASSEGLALDTQY
-,TRBJ1-1,TRBV12-3/TRBV12-4,ASSLAATPNTEAF
-,TRBJ2-2,TRBV19,ASRLNRATGELF
-,TRBJ2-3,TRBV5-4,ASSTPESDTQY
-,TRBJ1-5,TRBV6-1,ASSEGHYSNQPQH
TRBD2,TRBJ2-2,TRBV7-3,ASWGGTGELF
-,TRBJ1-3,TRBV12-3/TRBV12-4,ASSHRVNSGNTIY
-,TRBJ2-3,TRBV7-2,ASSLGGTLVLDTQY
-,TRBJ2-4,TRBV14,ASSQNLAKNIQY
-,TRBJ2-5,TRBV12-3/TRBV12-4,ASRTTGIETQY
-,TRBJ2-3,TRBV6-4,ASSDSAGSRDTQY
TRBD1,TRBJ1-1,TRBV27,ASSARQGGSTEAF
-,TRBJ1-3,TRBV12-3/TRBV12-4,ASTLGDHSGNTIY
-,TRBJ1-6,TRBV4-2,ASSQDRLFGDSPLH
-,TRBJ2-5,TRBV23-1,ASSQGVWRNLETQY
-,TRBJ1-5,TRBV5-6,ASSSRWRGVGQPQH
-,TRBJ1-4,TRBV5-1,ASSLDSRLNEKLF
-,TRBJ1-2,TRBV7-2,ASSLGRLSTLSYGYT
TRBD2,TRBJ2-5,TRBV29-1,SVVAGAETQY
TRBD1,TRBJ1-1,TRBV20-1,SAIPGGNTEAF